A selection of T cell receptor beta chains follows, all from one sample in a study of regulatory T cells in long-lasting Graves disease. TCRdb called the multiplex PCR reads again in MiXCR, with one record for every CDR3 protein. The data hold approximately 400,000 distinct CDR3 sequences, with more than 20% observed a single time. This specimen was peripheral blood mononuclear cells (PBMCs), taken when the disease was refractory, from a patient treated with antithyroid drugs. These receptors all come from a middle-aged woman with Graves disease. CDR3s include the opening cysteine and the closing phenylalanine or tryptophan. Fields, in order: V gene, clone size, J gene, CDR3 length, D gene, CDR3 protein, CDR3 DNA. A D gene is named only where the DNA matches it firmly. Clone size, where shown, is once, few, many, or a class for clones that have expanded.

v_gene: TRBV20-1
abundance: .
j_gene: TRBJ2-3
len: 14
d_gene: .
CDR3aa: CSACGREFVDTQYF
CDR3nt: TGCAGTGCTTGCGGCCGGGAGTTTGTAGATACGCAGTATTTT

v_gene: TRBV20-1
abundance: few
j_gene: TRBJ1-1
len: 14
d_gene: TRBD1
CDR3aa: CSAYSGTGRTEAFF
CDR3nt: TGCAGTGCTTACTCAGGGACAGGGAGGACTGAAGCTTTCTTT

v_gene: TRBV11-2
abundance: many
j_gene: TRBJ2-6
len: 12
d_gene: .
CDR3aa: CASSLRPSVLTF
CDR3nt: TGTGCCAGCAGCCTCCGCCCCAGCGTCCTGACTTTC

v_gene: TRBV28
abundance: .
j_gene: TRBJ2-3
len: 12
d_gene: .
CDR3aa: CATSVAEDTQYF
CDR3nt: TGTGCCACCAGCGTAGCAGAGGATACGCAGTATTTT

v_gene: TRBV29-1
abundance: many
j_gene: TRBJ2-5
len: 14
d_gene: .
CDR3aa: CSVEWGDSPETQYF
CDR3nt: TGCAGCGTTGAATGGGGGGACAGCCCAGAGACCCAGTACTTC

v_gene: TRBV27
abundance: .
j_gene: TRBJ1-4
len: 14
d_gene: TRBD1
CDR3aa: CASRDRRTNEKLVF
CDR3nt: TGTGCCAGCAGGGACAGGAGGACTAATGAAAAACTGGTTTTT

v_gene: TRBV7-2
abundance: many
j_gene: TRBJ1-5
len: 15
d_gene: .
CDR3aa: CASSLSLGGVTPQHF
CDR3nt: TGTGCCAGCAGCTTATCGCTAGGCGGCGTTACGCCCCAGCATTTT

v_gene: TRBV5-5
abundance: many
j_gene: TRBJ2-5
len: 16
d_gene: .
CDR3aa: CASSLGPNGGQETQYF
CDR3nt: TGTGCCAGCAGCTTGGGACCCAACGGAGGGCAAGAGACCCAGTACTTC

v_gene: TRBV28
abundance: many
j_gene: TRBJ1-2
len: 12
d_gene: .
CDR3aa: CASSLPGHYYTF
CDR3nt: TGTGCCAGCAGTTTACCAGGACACTACTACACCTTC

v_gene: TRBV7-9
abundance: few
j_gene: TRBJ2-7
len: 16
d_gene: TRBD1
CDR3aa: CASSPRTFGTAYEQYF
CDR3nt: TGTGCCAGCAGCCCCCGAACTTTCGGGACAGCGTACGAGCAGTACTTC

v_gene: TRBV28
abundance: many
j_gene: TRBJ2-7
len: 15
d_gene: TRBD1
CDR3aa: CASREGTAQAYEQYF
CDR3nt: TGTGCCAGCAGGGAAGGGACAGCTCAAGCCTACGAGCAGTACTTC

v_gene: TRBV29-1
abundance: many
j_gene: TRBJ2-5
len: 13
d_gene: .
CDR3aa: CSVERDTVSPQYF
CDR3nt: TGCAGCGTTGAGCGCGACACGGTGTCTCCCCAGTACTTC

v_gene: TRBV20-1
abundance: .
j_gene: TRBJ1-5
len: 19
d_gene: .
CDR3aa: CSARRPLGRPGGSNQPQHF
CDR3nt: TGCAGTGCTAGACGACCTTTGGGCAGGCCGGGGGGCAGCAATCAGCCCCAGCATTTT

v_gene: TRBV19
abundance: few
j_gene: TRBJ1-6
len: 15
d_gene: .
CDR3aa: CASSPVRGDNSPLHF
CDR3nt: TGTGCCAGTAGTCCAGTCCGGGGGGATAATTCACCCCTCCACTTT

v_gene: TRBV5-1
abundance: many
j_gene: TRBJ2-7
len: 14
d_gene: TRBD1
CDR3aa: CASSHGTGVNEQYF
CDR3nt: TGCGCCAGCAGCCATGGGACAGGGGTCAACGAGCAGTACTTC

v_gene: TRBV24-1
abundance: .
j_gene: TRBJ1-5
len: 13
d_gene: .
CDR3aa: CATSDFGIQPQHF
CDR3nt: TGTGCCACCAGTGATTTCGGAATTCAGCCCCAGCATTTT

v_gene: TRBV20-1
abundance: .
j_gene: TRBJ1-1
len: 15
d_gene: .
CDR3aa: CSASPGGTRNTEAFF
CDR3nt: TGCAGTGCTAGCCCTGGCGGCACGAGGAACACTGAAGCTTTCTTT

v_gene: TRBV6-1
abundance: .
j_gene: TRBJ2-2
len: 15
d_gene: .
CDR3aa: CASRLGRANTGELFF
CDR3nt: TGTGCCAGCAGACTAGGGCGGGCGAACACCGGGGAGCTGTTTTTT

v_gene: TRBV28
abundance: many
j_gene: TRBJ2-5
len: 15
d_gene: .
CDR3aa: CASSGRDTWQETQYF
CDR3nt: TGTGCCAGCAGCGGGAGAGATACGTGGCAAGAGACCCAGTACTTC

v_gene: TRBV7-3
abundance: .
j_gene: TRBJ2-2
len: 17
d_gene: TRBD1
CDR3aa: CASSSLPGQGNTGELFF
CDR3nt: TGTGCCAGCAGCTCATTACCGGGACAGGGTAACACCGGGGAGCTGTTTTTT

v_gene: TRBV11-1
abundance: many
j_gene: TRBJ2-5
len: 15
d_gene: TRBD1
CDR3aa: CASSPRDRGEETQYF
CDR3nt: TGTGCCAGCAGCCCGCGGGACAGGGGTGAAGAGACCCAGTACTTC

v_gene: TRBV7-2
abundance: many
j_gene: TRBJ2-7
len: 11
d_gene: .
CDR3aa: CASSELAAQYF
CDR3nt: TGTGCCAGCAGCGAACTAGCCGCGCAGTACTTC

v_gene: TRBV24-1
abundance: many
j_gene: TRBJ2-2
len: 14
d_gene: .
CDR3aa: CATSDRLNTGELFF
CDR3nt: TGTGCCACCAGCGACAGATTGAACACCGGGGAGCTGTTTTTT

v_gene: TRBV11-2
abundance: .
j_gene: TRBJ2-1
len: 13
d_gene: .
CDR3aa: CASSLDYRYEQFF
CDR3nt: TGTGCCAGCAGCTTAGACTACAGATATGAGCAGTTCTTC

v_gene: TRBV7-9
abundance: .
j_gene: TRBJ1-4
len: 16
d_gene: .
CDR3aa: CASSNRFAGAKEKLFF
CDR3nt: TGTGCCAGCAGCAATAGGTTTGCGGGGGCGAAGGAAAAACTGTTTTTT

v_gene: TRBV29-1
abundance: many
j_gene: TRBJ2-7
len: 13
d_gene: TRBD2
CDR3aa: CSVEGGRAYEQYF
CDR3nt: TGCAGCGTTGAGGGCGGGAGGGCCTACGAGCAGTACTTC

v_gene: TRBV7-8
abundance: few
j_gene: TRBJ2-5
len: 13
d_gene: .
CDR3aa: CASSPGWGETQYF
CDR3nt: TGTGCCAGCAGCCCCGGGTGGGGTGAGACCCAGTACTTC

v_gene: TRBV3-1
abundance: many
j_gene: TRBJ2-5
len: 11
d_gene: .
CDR3aa: CASSQLETQYF
CDR3nt: TGTGCCAGCAGCCAGTTGGAGACCCAGTACTTC

v_gene: TRBV2
abundance: .
j_gene: TRBJ2-1
len: 13
d_gene: TRBD2
CDR3aa: CASGKREQYEQFF
CDR3nt: TGTGCCAGCGGAAAGCGGGAGCAGTATGAGCAGTTCTTC

v_gene: TRBV6-2/TRBV6-3
abundance: few
j_gene: TRBJ2-3
len: 15
d_gene: TRBD2
CDR3aa: CASSYHGRIADTQYF
CDR3nt: TGTGCCAGCAGTTACCACGGGAGGATCGCAGATACGCAGTATTTT

v_gene: TRBV29-1
abundance: .
j_gene: TRBJ2-1
len: 13
d_gene: .
CDR3aa: CSVDRGGTNEQFF
CDR3nt: TGCAGCGTTGATCGGGGAGGCACGAATGAGCAGTTCTTC

v_gene: TRBV20-1
abundance: .
j_gene: TRBJ2-2
len: 17
d_gene: .
CDR3aa: CSAIPSSPGRRTGELFF
CDR3nt: TGCAGTGCTATCCCAAGCAGTCCGGGAAGAAGAACCGGGGAGCTGTTTTTT

v_gene: TRBV28
abundance: many
j_gene: TRBJ2-7
len: 14
d_gene: .
CDR3aa: CASSQAGPSYEQYF
CDR3nt: TGTGCCAGCTCGCAAGCAGGGCCTTCCTACGAGCAGTACTTC

v_gene: TRBV11-2
abundance: many
j_gene: TRBJ1-5
len: 14
d_gene: .
CDR3aa: CASSHTWGNQPQHF
CDR3nt: TGTGCCAGCAGCCACACCTGGGGCAATCAGCCCCAGCATTTT

v_gene: TRBV20-1
abundance: few
j_gene: TRBJ2-2
len: 16
d_gene: TRBD2
CDR3aa: CSAREGGRRHTGELFF
CDR3nt: TGCAGTGCTAGAGAGGGCGGGAGGCGACATACCGGGGAGCTGTTTTTT

v_gene: TRBV11-2
abundance: once
j_gene: TRBJ1-2
len: 14
d_gene: .
CDR3aa: CASSTTWANYGYTF
CDR3nt: TGTGCCAGCAGCACGACATGGGCCAACTATGGCTACACCTTC

v_gene: TRBV10-1
abundance: .
j_gene: TRBJ2-7
len: 14
d_gene: TRBD1
CDR3aa: CASTNRTGAHEQYF
CDR3nt: TGCGCCAGCACCAACAGGACAGGGGCCCACGAGCAGTACTTC

v_gene: TRBV2
abundance: many
j_gene: TRBJ1-3
len: 14
d_gene: .
CDR3aa: CASSEVGSGNTIYF
CDR3nt: TGTGCCAGCAGTGAGGTCGGCTCTGGAAACACCATATATTTT

v_gene: TRBV2
abundance: many
j_gene: TRBJ2-5
len: 18
d_gene: TRBD2
CDR3aa: CASSELTGLAGKQETQYF
CDR3nt: TGTGCCAGCAGTGAGCTAACTGGGCTAGCGGGTAAACAAGAGACCCAGTACTTC

v_gene: TRBV20-1
abundance: .
j_gene: TRBJ2-7
len: 11
d_gene: TRBD1
CDR3aa: CSRRQGSEQYF
CDR3nt: TGCAGTCGAAGACAGGGTAGCGAGCAGTACTTC

v_gene: TRBV7-9
abundance: .
j_gene: TRBJ2-7
len: 17
d_gene: TRBD2
CDR3aa: CASSLPSSGQSSYEQYF
CDR3nt: TGTGCCAGCAGCTTACCGTCTAGCGGGCAGAGCTCCTACGAGCAGTACTTC

v_gene: TRBV12-3/TRBV12-4
abundance: many
j_gene: TRBJ2-5
len: 14
d_gene: .
CDR3aa: CASSFDSFRETQYF
CDR3nt: TGTGCCAGCAGTTTCGACTCGTTTAGGGAGACCCAGTACTTC

v_gene: TRBV2
abundance: many
j_gene: TRBJ2-7
len: 14
d_gene: .
CDR3aa: CASSAVGPEDEQYF
CDR3nt: TGTGCCAGCAGTGCGGTTGGCCCAGAAGATGAGCAGTACTTC

v_gene: TRBV5-6
abundance: .
j_gene: TRBJ2-7
len: 12
d_gene: .
CDR3aa: CTSSRESYEQYF
CDR3nt: TGTACCAGCAGCCGCGAATCCTACGAGCAGTACTTC

v_gene: TRBV5-4
abundance: .
j_gene: TRBJ2-4
len: 14
d_gene: TRBD1
CDR3aa: CASSSGQGLNIQYF
CDR3nt: TGTGCCAGCAGTTCAGGACAGGGCTTAAACATTCAGTACTTC

v_gene: TRBV4-1
abundance: .
j_gene: TRBJ1-4
len: 16
d_gene: .
CDR3aa: CASSQGFSGVYEKLFF
CDR3nt: TGCGCCAGCAGCCAAGGGTTCTCAGGGGTTTACGAAAAACTGTTTTTT

v_gene: TRBV28
abundance: many
j_gene: TRBJ2-5
len: 14
d_gene: TRBD1
CDR3aa: CASIPGQNKETQYF
CDR3nt: TGTGCCAGCATTCCGGGACAGAACAAAGAGACCCAGTACTTC

v_gene: TRBV6-1
abundance: few
j_gene: TRBJ2-7
len: 12
d_gene: .
CDR3aa: CASSVPSYEQYF
CDR3nt: TGTGCCAGCAGCGTTCCTAGCTACGAGCAGTACTTC

v_gene: TRBV4-1
abundance: .
j_gene: TRBJ2-2
len: 14
d_gene: .
CDR3aa: CASSRGATTGELFF
CDR3nt: TGCGCCAGCAGCAGGGGGGCGACCACCGGGGAGCTGTTTTTT

v_gene: TRBV19
abundance: few
j_gene: TRBJ2-2
len: 17
d_gene: TRBD1
CDR3aa: CASSISGTGGNTGELFF
CDR3nt: TGTGCCAGTAGTATATCGGGGACAGGGGGGAACACCGGGGAGCTGTTTTTT